The rows below give T cell receptor beta chains drawn from one sample of a study of blood T cells in healthy people across ages. Each CDR3 protein is one row after TCRdb ran MiXCR on the 5' RACE reads. This sample has some 1.8 million distinct CDR3 sequences; roughly two fifths occur once, and the top ten carry around 23%. The sample consisted of blood. The receptors here all came from a human donor in good health. Both conserved end residues are part of each CDR3. Fields, in order: D gene, V gene, clone size, J gene, CDR3 length, CDR3 protein, CDR3 DNA. The D gene is left open where the match is weak. Only part of the rows carry a size: once, few, many, or a class if the clone is expanded.

-,TRBV6-2/TRBV6-3,once,TRBJ2-1,15,CASTQVTDLNNEQFF,TGTGCCAGCACCCAGGTGACAGACCTCAACAATGAGCAGTTCTTC
-,TRBV6-2/TRBV6-3,-,TRBJ1-1,14,CASSYTLGGNEAFF,TGTGCCAGCAGTTACACGCTAGGAGGGAATGAAGCTTTCTTT
-,TRBV5-4,few,TRBJ1-6,17,CASSLGGSNPYNSPLHF,TGTGCCAGCAGCTTGGGGGGCAGCAACCCCTATAATTCACCCCTCCACTTT
-,TRBV2,-,TRBJ2-3,16,CASSDRATTLTDTQYF,TGTGCCAGCAGTGATAGGGCGACTACCCTCACAGATACGCAGTATTTT
-,TRBV9,-,TRBJ1-2,18,CASSAKQRGGGPSYGYTF,TGTGCCAGCAGCGCCAAACAGAGAGGTGGGGGGCCGTCCTATGGCTACACCTTC
-,TRBV4-1,-,TRBJ2-5,16,CTSSPLLTHLGETQYF,TGCACCAGCAGCCCCCTCTTGACACACCTTGGGGAGACCCAGTACTTC
-,TRBV7-8,many,TRBJ1-2,14,CASSLIVDPGVYTF,TGTGCCAGCAGCTTAATTGTGGACCCCGGTGTGTACACCTTC
TRBD2,TRBV7-8,few,TRBJ2-3,18,CASSLMSSGGSRAAAQYF,TGTGCCAGCAGCTTAATGTCTAGCGGGGGTAGCCGGGCGGCGGCGCAGTATTTT
TRBD2,TRBV5-1,few,TRBJ2-4,15,CASSVDSGGHNIQYF,TGCGCCAGCAGCGTGGATAGCGGGGGGCACAACATTCAGTACTTC
TRBD1,TRBV20-1,few,TRBJ1-2,15,CSARSQGQGAYGYTF,TGCAGTGCTAGATCACAGGGGCAGGGGGCCTATGGCTACACCTTC
-,TRBV20-1,-,TRBJ2-1,13,CSAVSGNYNEQFF,TGCAGTGCCGTTTCGGGAAACTACAATGAGCAGTTCTTC
TRBD1,TRBV20-1,many,TRBJ1-2,12,CSARDSNYGYTF,TGCAGTGCTCGGGACAGCAACTATGGCTACACCTTC
TRBD1,TRBV6-6,-,TRBJ2-3,13,CASTGGPRVQQYF,TGTGCCAGCACAGGGGGCCCCAGGGTGCAGCAGTATTTT
-,TRBV20-1,-,TRBJ1-6,14,CSAPLWGLGESPHF,TGCAGTGCTCCCTTATGGGGCCTAGGGGAATCCCCCCACTTT
TRBD1,TRBV7-2,-,TRBJ1-2,13,CASSLGQTDSYTF,TGTGCCAGCAGCTTGGGACAGACAGACAGCTACACCTTC
-,TRBV28,once,TRBJ1-2,13,CASRIADHYGYTF,TGTGCCAGCAGAATAGCAGATCACTATGGCTACACCTTC
TRBD1,TRBV5-1,many,TRBJ1-2,13,CASSLDRIYGYTF,TGTGCCAGCAGTCTGGACAGGATCTATGGCTACACCTTC
-,TRBV4-1,few,TRBJ1-2,13,CASSLLGPDGYTF,TGCGCCAGCAGCCTCCTCGGGCCGGACGGCTACACCTTC
TRBD2,TRBV5-1,few,TRBJ2-3,14,CASSSGLESDTQYF,TGCGCCAGCAGCTCAGGACTAGAGTCAGATACGCAGTATTTT
-,TRBV20-1,-,TRBJ2-5,14,CSAPREAFGETQYF,TGCAGTGCCCCCCGAGAAGCGTTTGGAGAGACCCAGTACTTC
TRBD1,TRBV7-9,-,TRBJ1-5,15,CASSFGTGEGQPQHF,TGTGCCAGCAGCTTCGGGACAGGGGAAGGGCAGCCCCAGCATTTT
TRBD1,TRBV7-8,few,TRBJ1-2,16,CASSLRLGQGIYGYTF,TGTGCCAGCAGCTTAAGGCTGGGACAGGGGATTTATGGCTACACCTTC
-,TRBV7-2,-,TRBJ1-2,14,CASSRDGVGYGYTF,TGTGCCAGCAGCCGCGACGGGGTGGGGTATGGCTACACCTTC
-,TRBV29-1,many,TRBJ2-7,14,CSVVPFSGSYEQYF,TGCAGCGTCGTTCCCTTTAGCGGTTCCTACGAGCAGTACTTC
-,TRBV4-2,few,TRBJ2-7,13,CASSHPGSSEQYF,TGTGCCAGCAGCCACCCCGGATCCAGCGAGCAGTACTTC
-,TRBV29-1,many,TRBJ2-4,13,CSAQTIAKNIQYF,TGCAGCGCTCAAACAATAGCCAAAAACATTCAGTACTTC
-,TRBV5-1,-,TRBJ2-5,14,CASSSLTGPETQYF,TGCGCCAGCAGCTCCCTGACGGGGCCGGAGACCCAGTACTTC
TRBD1,TRBV20-1,few,TRBJ2-5,13,CSALRGLGETQYF,TGCAGTGCTCTCAGGGGGCTCGGAGAGACCCAGTACTTC
-,TRBV3-1,-,TRBJ1-1,14,CASSQGGINSEAFF,TGTGCCAGCAGCCAAGGGGGCATAAACTCTGAAGCTTTCTTT
TRBD1,TRBV5-1,-,TRBJ2-1,12,CASSLDRVGQFF,TGCGCCAGCAGCCTAGACAGGGTCGGGCAGTTCTTC
-,TRBV9,few,TRBJ1-6,14,CASSAGRTGSPLHF,TGTGCCAGCAGCGCTGGACGGACGGGATCACCCCTCCACTTT
TRBD2,TRBV5-1,-,TRBJ2-1,17,CASSSGSIAGAYNEQFF,TGCGCCAGCAGCTCCGGCTCTATAGCGGGGGCGTACAATGAGCAGTTCTTC
TRBD2,TRBV20-1,few,TRBJ2-1,12,CSASPSGGVQFF,TGCAGTGCTAGTCCAAGCGGGGGGGTACAGTTCTTC
-,TRBV5-1,-,TRBJ1-2,15,CASSPEGGSFDGYTF,TGCGCCAGCAGCCCCGAGGGGGGGTCCTTCGATGGCTACACCTTC
TRBD1,TRBV9,-,TRBJ1-3,15,CASSSLQGSGNTIYF,TGTGCCAGCAGCTCCCTACAGGGGTCTGGAAACACCATATATTTT
TRBD1,TRBV4-3,many,TRBJ2-7,14,CASSYRDRDYEQYF,TGCGCCAGCAGCTACCGGGACAGGGACTACGAGCAGTACTTC
-,TRBV20-1,-,TRBJ2-7,12,CSPQRTPYEQYF,TGCAGTCCTCAGCGGACCCCCTACGAGCAGTACTTC
-,TRBV24-1,many,TRBJ2-5,16,CATSDRFDRNQETQYF,TGTGCCACCAGTGACCGATTCGACAGGAACCAAGAGACCCAGTACTTC
-,TRBV12-5,-,TRBJ2-1,16,CASGLITYGQSDEQFF,TGTGCTAGTGGTTTGATAACCTACGGACAGTCCGATGAGCAGTTCTTC
TRBD1,TRBV2,-,TRBJ1-2,14,CASSEVRGREGYTF,TGTGCCAGCAGTGAAGTGAGGGGGCGCGAGGGCTACACCTTC
-,TRBV12-3/TRBV12-4,-,TRBJ1-2,11,CAGSDNYGYTF,TGTGCCGGCTCGGACAACTATGGCTACACCTTC
TRBD1,TRBV4-2,few,TRBJ1-2,16,CASSQVDRAITSGYTF,TGTGCCAGCAGCCAAGTGGACAGGGCGATAACCTCTGGCTACACCTTC
TRBD1,TRBV13,-,TRBJ2-5,16,CASSHIQTGVTYKQYF,TGTGCCAGCAGCCACATCCAGACAGGGGTGACCTACAAGCAGTACTTC
-,TRBV27,-,TRBJ2-3,15,CAGSLVSGSTDTQYF,TGTGCCGGCAGCCTGGTAAGCGGGAGCACAGATACGCAGTATTTT
-,TRBV5-1,-,TRBJ1-1,14,CASSLGSPITEAFF,TGCGCCAGCAGCTTGGGGAGCCCGATCACTGAAGCTTTCTTT
-,TRBV7-2,-,TRBJ2-5,12,CASTTSSQEQYF,TGTGCCAGCACCACGAGCTCTCAGGAGCAGTACTTC
-,TRBV7-2,few,TRBJ2-1,16,CASSLGGPPRGDEQFF,TGTGCCAGCAGCTTAGGAGGACCTCCGAGGGGCGATGAGCAGTTCTTC
TRBD1,TRBV11-2,-,TRBJ1-2,15,CASSFTGQDWDGYTF,TGTGCCAGCAGCTTCACCGGACAGGACTGGGATGGCTACACCTTC
-,TRBV4-1,few,TRBJ1-2,19,CASSQRGRVEWYSDYGYTF,TGCGCCAGCAGCCAAAGAGGGAGGGTCGAGTGGTACTCCGACTATGGCTACACCTTC
TRBD2,TRBV6-5,-,TRBJ2-5,16,CASSSPAGPNQETQYF,TGTGCCAGCAGTTCCCCAGCGGGGCCAAACCAAGAGACCCAGTACTTC
-,TRBV5-1,-,TRBJ2-1,16,CASSLMLASEGNEQFF,TGCGCCAGCAGCTTGATGCTCGCCTCCGAAGGCAATGAGCAGTTCTTC
TRBD1,TRBV12-3/TRBV12-4,many,TRBJ1-2,14,CASSSTGGRYGYTF,TGTGCCAGCAGTTCGACAGGGGGCCGGTATGGCTACACCTTC
TRBD2,TRBV7-9,-,TRBJ2-3,17,CASSAGTSGGFTDTQYF,TGTGCCAGCAGCGCAGGGACTAGCGGGGGGTTCACAGATACGCAGTATTTT
TRBD1,TRBV4-1,few,TRBJ1-2,15,CASTRGTEFNYGYTF,TGCGCCAGCACACGAGGGACAGAGTTTAACTATGGCTACACCTTC
TRBD1,TRBV4-3,-,TRBJ1-2,16,CASSQEGGQGADGYTF,TGCGCCAGCAGCCAAGAAGGGGGACAGGGGGCGGATGGCTACACCTTC